This entry features one T cell receptor (beta chain) sequence. The antigen it recognizes is unknown. No clone much larger than this one lies a single base away; base qualities are absent. The sample comes from a study of blood T cell repertoires in COVID-19 (dated by TCRdb to the early 2020s). About the study as a whole: Collaborator samples came from the United States, Italy and Spain and covered acute and convalescent phases of COVID-19. Samples came from the ongoing ImmuneRACE study (first 160 participants) plus 1,254 subjects from 6 global collaborators. Sample metadata almost always included a de-identified subject ID, COVID-19 status, age in years and sex. The material from the prospective study consisted of cDNA or gDNA derived from T cells, B-cell-depleted T cells, or PBMCs. A freely available public database, intended as a resource for researchers studying the immune response to SARS-CoV-2, is where the repertoires were released. Subjects who had been exposed to COVID-19, were actively infected with it, or had recovered from it provided the deeply sampled blood TCRbeta repertoires that made up the dataset. HLA class I and class II types, where available, came from metadata supplied by the sample provider rather than from assay-based typing. Points the paper makes about the study in general: Clinical and demographic metadata were provided uncurated, with the amount varying by source and participant.

Between the V and J ends, shortened by 5 bases and 11 bases respectively, the junction contains 16 bases. Sequences SNHLY (CDR1) and FYNNEI (CDR2) are obtained from the germline V gene. Including the terminal cysteine and phenylalanine, the CDR3 comprises 13 residues. The CDR3 DNA has 39 bases and is translated from base 1. Each collaborating institution followed its own protocols to collect whole blood in K2EDTA tubes. For TCRbeta analysis, collaborator samples were shipped as frozen whole blood, as isolated PBMCs, or as DNA extracted from either sample type. TCRbeta CDR3 regions were amplified from genomic DNA using the immunoSEQ Assay, a bias-controlled multiplex PCR. As for the authors' bioinformatics: Within the assay, amplification of reference gene primers was used to estimate how many nucleated cells each sample contained. Sequence reads were collapsed and filtered to measure the absolute abundance of every unique TCRbeta CDR3 rearrangement. For each sample, productive Simpson clonality was calculated as the square root of Simpson's diversity index across productive rearrangements. The source is immuneACCESS, and TCRdb retained only in-frame sequences with V and J called. Part of the clones is not carried over; for the studies checked, unresolved V genes explain less than half of this, and the remainder is unexplained. V and J calls and clone size are copied from that table; D and trimming were computed from the DNA. The sample table shows 35,000 to 50,000 clones, and under 85% are seen once. The ten largest clones take up around 40% of the sample.

The rearranged segments are TRBV2 and TRBJ1-5, with no confidently assigned D gene. The sequencing input was peripheral blood. The sequence came from a woman aged 80 or older with acute or convalescent COVID-19. For the CDR3, the sequence is CASSPYEGGSQHF. The sequence in DNA is TGTGCCAGCAGTCCGTACGAGGGAGGGTCCCAGCATTTT.